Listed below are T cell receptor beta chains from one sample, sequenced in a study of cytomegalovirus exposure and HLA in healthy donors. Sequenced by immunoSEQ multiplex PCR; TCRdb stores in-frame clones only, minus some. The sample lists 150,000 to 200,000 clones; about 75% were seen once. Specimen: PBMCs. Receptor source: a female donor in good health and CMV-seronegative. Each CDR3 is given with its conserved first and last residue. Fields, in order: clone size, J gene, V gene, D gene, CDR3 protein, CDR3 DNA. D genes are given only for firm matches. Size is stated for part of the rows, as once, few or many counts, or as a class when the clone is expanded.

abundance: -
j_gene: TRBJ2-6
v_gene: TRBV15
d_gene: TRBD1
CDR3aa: CATSPGQVASGANVLTF
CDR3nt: TGTGCCACCAGCCCGGGACAGGTCGCCTCTGGGGCCAACGTCCTGACTTTC

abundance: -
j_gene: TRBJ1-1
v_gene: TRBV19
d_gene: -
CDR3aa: CASSIDFQRANTEAFF
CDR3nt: TGTGCCAGTAGTATAGACTTCCAGAGGGCTAACACTGAAGCTTTCTTT

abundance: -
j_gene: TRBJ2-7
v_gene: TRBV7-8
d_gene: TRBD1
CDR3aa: CASSSDRAHEQYF
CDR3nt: TGTGCCAGCAGCTCGGACAGGGCCCACGAGCAGTACTTC

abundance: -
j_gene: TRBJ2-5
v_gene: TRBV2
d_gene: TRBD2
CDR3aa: CASRTALAGGRETQYF
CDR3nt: TGTGCCAGCAGAACCGCGCTAGCGGGGGGGCGAGAGACCCAGTACTTC

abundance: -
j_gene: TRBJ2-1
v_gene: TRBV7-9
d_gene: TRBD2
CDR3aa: CASSGAGTSDYNEQFF
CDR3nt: TGTGCCAGCAGTGGGGCCGGGACTAGCGACTACAATGAGCAGTTCTTC

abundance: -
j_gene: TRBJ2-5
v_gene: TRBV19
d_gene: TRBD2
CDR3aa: CASSIRLAGGGETQYF
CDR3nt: TGTGCCAGTAGTATTCGTCTAGCGGGAGGCGGGGAGACCCAGTACTTC

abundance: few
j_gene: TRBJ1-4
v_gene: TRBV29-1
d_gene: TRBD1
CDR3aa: CSVVGQGSEKLFF
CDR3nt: TGCAGCGTTGTGGGACAGGGTAGCGAAAAACTGTTTTTT

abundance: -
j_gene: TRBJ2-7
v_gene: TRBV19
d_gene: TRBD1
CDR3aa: CASRDDRGSYEQYF
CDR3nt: TGTGCCAGTAGGGACGACAGGGGATCCTACGAGCAGTACTTC

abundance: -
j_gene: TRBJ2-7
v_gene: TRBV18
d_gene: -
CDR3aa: CASSPPTGTYEQYF
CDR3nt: TGTGCCAGCTCACCACCGACAGGGACTTACGAGCAGTACTTC

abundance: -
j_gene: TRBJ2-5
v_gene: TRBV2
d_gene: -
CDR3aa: CATEMDTYQETQYF
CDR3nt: TGTGCCACCGAAATGGACACCTACCAAGAGACCCAGTACTTC

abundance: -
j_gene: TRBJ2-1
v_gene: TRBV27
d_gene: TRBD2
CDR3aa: CASSPLASGHNEQFF
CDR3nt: TGTGCCAGCAGTCCGCTTGCTAGCGGACACAATGAGCAGTTCTTC

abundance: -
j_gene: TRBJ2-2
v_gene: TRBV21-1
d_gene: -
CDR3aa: CASSKANYRLAIYTGELFF
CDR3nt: TGTGCCAGCAGCAAAGCGAATTATCGACTAGCGATTTACACCGGGGAGCTGTTTTTT

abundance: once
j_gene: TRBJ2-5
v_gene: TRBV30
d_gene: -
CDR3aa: CAWRRETQYF
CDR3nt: TGTGCCTGGCGCAGGGAGACCCAGTACTTC

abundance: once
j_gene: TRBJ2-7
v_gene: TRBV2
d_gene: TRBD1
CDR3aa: CASIDRGEKQYF
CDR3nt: TGTGCCAGCATAGACAGGGGGGAGAAGCAGTACTTC

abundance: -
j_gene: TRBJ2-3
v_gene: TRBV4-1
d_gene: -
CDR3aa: CASSQEVHGTDTQYF
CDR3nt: TGCGCCAGCAGCCAAGAGGTACATGGCACAGATACGCAGTATTTT